This TCR beta chain was captured in a study of Tregs in tolerant kidney transplant recipients. Unstimulated Tregs (CD4+CD25+CD127-) and CD4+CD25- non-Tregs were sorted from PBMCs. Comments on this clone: As yet, its antigen is unknown.

Study conclusions and caveats: Antigen-driven expansion was suggested because donor-specific Tregs expanded more than all Tregs in tolerant patients. No direct test of biological reproducibility was done here.

Only in-frame clones appear in the TCRdb table, and some are missing; sequencing was by immunoSEQ multiplex PCR. The repertoire holds about 83,000 clones, with roughly 98% as singletons. This receptor was obtained from a human donor who received a combined kidney and bone marrow transplant. This specimen was CD4+ T cells from blood, taken before the transplant.

CDR3 region: CAWSRTRDGYTF. The CDR3 DNA sequence: TGTGCCTGGAGTAGGACTAGAGATGGCTACACCTTC. V is TRBV30 and J is TRBJ1-2; D unclear. The V and J ends lost 2 bases and 6 bases respectively, with 10 bases between them. CDR1 GTSNPN and CDR2 SVGIG come from the germline V gene (reference sequence). The CDR3 extends over 12 amino acids.